This note documents a single T cell receptor (beta chain) sequence. Only CD45RO-negative cells positively selected for CCR7 counted as naive CD8 cells, so terminally differentiated effector memory CD45RA+ cells were excluded. Nashville, Tennessee was home to all donors, who were Caucasian adults. The CDR3 covers 15 residues. Germline V lookup: CDR1 SGHDT, CDR2 YYEEEE. V was clipped by 0 bases and J by 5 bases, with 15 bases between them. The source of the sample is a study of shared clonotypes between healthy human individuals. Study at large: Ranging from 18 to 49 in age, donors were a couple of women and a few men.

TCRdb keeps only in-frame clones here, not all; method: immunoSEQ multiplex PCR. The sample yields about 2 million clones, approximately 95% seen once. The TCR was taken from a man younger than 35 in good health. The sample was naive CD8+ T cells sorted from blood. V and J are TRBV5-6 and TRBJ2-7; unclear D gene. In nucleotides, the CDR3 is TGTGCCAGCAGCTTGGCGGGCAGCCCCTCGGACGAGCAGTACTTC. It yields the protein CASSLAGSPSDEQYF.